The 24 T cell receptor beta chains in this list originate from one sample, sequenced in a study of siplizumab effects on memory and regulatory T cells. Libraries were prepared by immunoSEQ multiplex PCR; TCRdb keeps only in-frame clonotypes and omits some of them. The sample lists approximately 100,000 clones, about 93% seen once, with roughly 0.62% in the top ten. Sequencing was done on a sample of Tregs sorted from blood. The receptors here all came from a human donor in good health.

The CDR3 is CASSTRTTNEKLFF. DNA of the CDR3: TGTGCCAGCTCGACTAGAACAACTAATGAAAAACTGTTTTTT. The gene calls are TRBV6-1 and TRBJ1-4, with D unresolved. In germline, CDR1 is MNHNS, CDR2 SASEGT. V dropped 8 bases and J dropped 0 bases, with 10 bases sitting between them. The CDR3 sequence is 14 residues long.

J is TRBJ2-2 and V is TRBV7-9, with a tentative D call TRBD1 (8 bases). V was pared by 8 bases and J by 5 bases, with 15 bases between. The germline V gene has CDR1 SEHNR and CDR2 FQNEAQ (reference sequence). The CDR3 contains 14 residues. Here the CDR3 DNA reads TGTGCCAGCCCGGACAGGGAGGGGACCGGGGAGCTGTTTTTT. This gives the protein CASPDREGTGELFF.

The genes are TRBV28 and TRBJ2-2; D remains unclear. V lost 3 bases to trimming and J lost 1 base, with 3 bases between them. The CDR3 covers 13 residues. CDR1 is MDHEN and CDR2 is SYDVKM in the germline V gene. The CDR3 DNA is TGTGCCAGCAGTTTCAGGAACACCGGGGAGCTGTTTTTT. This sequence encodes CASSFRNTGELFF.

The chain recombines TRBV4-3 with TRBJ1-2; D is unclear. The length of the CDR3 is 15 residues. Trimming took off 4 bases at V and 1 base at J, with 13 bases between the two ends. Germline V CDR1 and CDR2: LGHNA, YSLEER. In nucleotides, the CDR3 is TGCGCCAGCAGCCTCGCGACCGCGGTTAACTATGGCTACACCTTC. Amino acid sequence: CASSLATAVNYGYTF.

The genes are TRBV6-1 and TRBJ2-1, with unresolved D. CDR1 and CDR2 (germline): MNHNS, SASEGT. Trimming took 0 bases from V and 12 from J, leaving 9 bases between them. The CDR3 is made up of 12 amino acids. The CDR3 DNA sequence: TGTGCCAGCAGTGAAGCGGCCATGCGGCAGTTCTTC. This encodes CASSEAAMRQFF.

This clone was detected once. The chain employs TRBV6-1 and TRBJ1-1, with no clear D. The CDR3 contains 14 residues. Germline CDR1 MNHNS, CDR2 SASEGT. Trimming left V 6 bases short and J 0 bases short, with 11 bases between. The CDR3 loop is CASRGYVMNTEAFF. The CDR3 coding sequence is TGTGCCAGCAGGGGTTACGTCATGAACACTGAAGCTTTCTTT.

This rearrangement joins TRBV7-9 to TRBJ1-1, with unresolved D. Looked up from germline, CDR1 is SEHNR and CDR2 is FQNEAQ (reference sequence). The ends were cut back, 5 bases at V and 4 bases at J, with 11 bases in the middle. CDR3 length: 13 residues. The CDR3 DNA is TGTGCCAGCAGCACCCGGTGGGGCACTGAAGCTTTCTTT. Its translation is CASSTRWGTEAFF.

CDR3 in amino acids: CASSPGQGSNRYTF. As DNA, the CDR3 is TGTGCCAGCAGCCCTGGACAGGGATCCAATCGCTACACCTTC. The chain combines TRBV7-2 with TRBJ1-2; TRBD1 aligns across 8 bases. Trimming removed 5 bases from V and 9 bases from J; junction bases left unmatched: 11. Per germline, CDR1 SGHTA and CDR2 FQGNSA. This CDR3 is built from 14 residues.

This clone was seen a single time. The chain joins TRBV28 to TRBJ2-4; D is possibly TRBD1 (6 bases). Trimming took 2 bases from V and 0 from J, leaving 14 bases between them. The germline V gene encodes CDR1 MDHEN and CDR2 SYDVKM. The CDR3 loop spans 17 amino acids. The CDR3 coding sequence is TGTGCCAGCAGTTTAGCAACAGGGCGACTAGCCAAAAACATTCAGTACTTC. Its protein is CASSLATGRLAKNIQYF.

J is TRBJ2-5 and V is TRBV18, with D possibly being TRBD1 (5 bases). Per germline, CDR1 KGHSH and CDR2 LQKENI. The CDR3 spans 13 residues. Trimming stripped 2 bases from V and 2 bases from J, with 6 bases between. CDR3 sequence reads: CASSPRQQETQYF. The DNA of the CDR3 is TGTGCCAGCTCACCAAGACAGCAAGAGACCCAGTACTTC.

This rearrangement joins TRBV25-1 to TRBJ2-2; unclear D gene. The CDR3 covers 15 residues. V was cut by 3 bases and J by 0 bases, with 8 bases left in between. The germline gives CDR1 MGHDK, CDR2 SYGVNS. The CDR3 bases are TGTGCCAGCAGTGATAACATCGCGAACACCGGGGAGCTGTTTTTT. Translation: CASSDNIANTGELFF.

The chain combines TRBV19 with TRBJ1-2, with D tentatively TRBD1 (5 bases). The CDR3 is 16 residues long. In germline, CDR1 is LNHDA, CDR2 SQIVND (reference sequence). V was pared by 3 bases and J by 0 bases, with 14 bases between. CDR3 region: CASSIRVRDSNYGYTF. CDR3 in DNA: TGTGCCAGTAGTATCAGGGTCAGGGACTCTAACTATGGCTACACCTTC.

This rearrangement joins TRBV6-1 to TRBJ1-1; D gene unclear. In germline, CDR1 is MNHNS, CDR2 SASEGT. Trimming took off 6 bases at V and 6 bases at J, with 17 bases between the two ends. The CDR3 length is 14 residues. CDR3 loop: CASSLYGGVPEAFF. CDR3 sequence (DNA): TGTGCCAGCAGCCTCTATGGTGGGGTACCTGAAGCTTTCTTT.

The chain joins TRBV7-9 to TRBJ1-4, with TRBD1 as a possible D gene (5 bases). The CDR3 totals 13 residues. V was cut by 5 bases and J by 7 bases, with 11 bases left in between. Germline V gene sequence: CDR1 SEHNR, CDR2 FQNEAQ (reference sequence). CDR3 amino acids: CASSRGLGEKLFF. As DNA, the CDR3 is TGTGCCAGCAGCCGGGGGTTGGGTGAAAAACTGTTTTTT.

J is TRBJ1-5 and V is TRBV23-1, with 7 bases that match TRBD1. TRBV23-1 is identified as an open reading frame with a role that is uncertain. The CDR3 runs 18 residues. J lost 5 bases, V lost 4 bases, and 17 bases had no gene match. Here the CDR3 reads CASSPELGEGGRYQPQHF. CDR3 DNA sequence: TGCGCCAGCAGTCCAGAATTAGGTGAAGGGGGCAGGTATCAGCCCCAGCATTTT.

The chain links TRBV10-3 to TRBJ2-1; TRBD1 or TRBD2 may be the D gene (5 bases each). The V and J ends lost 9 bases and 5 bases respectively, with 11 bases between them. CDR1 ENHRY and CDR2 SYGVKD come from the germline V gene. The CDR3 spans 12 residues. CDR3: CAMGTLDNEQFF. CDR3 nucleotides: TGTGCCATGGGGACCTTGGACAATGAGCAGTTCTTC.

This chain links TRBV5-1 with TRBJ2-1; 7 nucleotides agree with TRBD2. The V gene end was trimmed by 2 bases and the J gene end by 4 bases; junction bases not matched to a gene: 9. Germline V CDR1 and CDR2: SGHRS, YFSETQ. The CDR3 contains 16 residues. The CDR3 sequence is CASSFQTISGYNEQFF. The CDR3 DNA is TGCGCCAGCAGCTTTCAGACAATTAGCGGGTACAATGAGCAGTTCTTC.

J is TRBJ2-4 and V is TRBV11-1, with D possibly being TRBD1 (6 bases). CDR3 length: 14 residues. From germline, CDR1 is SGHAT and CDR2 FQDESV (reference sequence). V was pared by 8 bases and J by 2 bases, with 13 bases between. The CDR3 loop reads CASAFRGTKNIQYF. The CDR3 DNA is TGTGCCAGCGCCTTTAGGGGGACCAAAAACATTCAGTACTTC.

This chain links TRBV7-8 with TRBJ2-4; D is unclear. Germline loops: CDR1 SGHVS, CDR2 FQNEAQ. The CDR3 is 16 residues long. Trimming stripped 7 bases from V and 9 bases from J, with 25 bases between. The CDR3 protein is CASTSDQEWPRSIQYF. CDR3 nucleotide sequence: TGTGCCAGCACCTCCGACCAGGAATGGCCCAGAAGCATTCAGTACTTC.

This sequence joins TRBV18 and TRBJ2-6; maybe TRBD2 (5 bases). Trimming took off 1 base at V and 2 bases at J, with 6 bases between the two ends. The CDR3 consists of 15 residues. Looked up from germline, CDR1 is KGHSH and CDR2 is LQKENI. Here the CDR3 reads CASSPQGAGANVLTF. DNA of the CDR3: TGTGCCAGCTCACCACAGGGAGCTGGGGCCAACGTCCTGACTTTC. Full variable domain (outside the CDR3, taken from reference TRBV18 and TRBJ2-6): NAGVMQNPRHLVRRRGQEARLRCSPMKGHSHVYWYRQLPEEGLKFMVYLQKENIIDESGMPKERFSAEFPKEGPSILRIQQVVRGDSAAYFCASSPQGAGANVLTFGAGSRLTVL.

V and J are TRBV11-3 and TRBJ2-3; D is ambiguous. The CDR3 extends over 13 amino acids. V was clipped by 5 bases and J by 2 bases, with 8 bases between them. Germline V gene sequence: CDR1 SGHNT, CDR2 YENEEA. CDR3 region: CASSPWVTDTQYF. The CDR3 DNA reads as TGTGCCAGCAGCCCCTGGGTCACAGATACGCAGTATTTT.

The rearrangement joins TRBV15 to TRBJ2-5, with TRBD2 identical over 11 bases. The assigned J gene may be wrong: the sequence end matches TRBJ2-7 better. From germline, CDR1 is LNHNV and CDR2 YYDKDF (reference sequence). The CDR3 loop spans 18 amino acids. DNA of the CDR3: TGTGCCACCAGCAGGCGCGTCAGTAGCGGGAGGGTCTCCTACGAGCAGTACTTC. It codes for CATSRRVSSGRVSYEQYF.

This sequence joins TRBV29-1 and TRBJ1-1, with D maybe TRBD1 (5 bases). CDR1 is SQVTM and CDR2 is ANQGSEA in the germline V gene. The CDR3 extends over 15 amino acids. Trimming left V 5 bases short and J 5 bases short, with 21 bases between. The CDR3 DNA reads TGCAGCGTTTCGTCCCTCCGAAGGGGTCCTACTGAAGCTTTCTTT. This gives the protein CSVSSLRRGPTEAFF.

This clone turned up a few times. The chain couples TRBV6-1 to TRBJ1-4, with a tentative D call TRBD1 (5 bases). Germline lookup yields CDR1 MNHNS and CDR2 SASEGT. The CDR3 consists of 16 residues. V was trimmed by 1 base and J by 1 base, leaving 10 bases between them. The CDR3 DNA is TGTGCCAGCAGTGAAGTTATGGGGCTAACTAATGAAAAACTGTTTTTT. The encoded protein is CASSEVMGLTNEKLFF.